Following are 24 T cell receptor beta chains from one sample sequenced in a study of cytomegalovirus exposure and HLA in healthy donors. The protocol was immunoSEQ multiplex PCR, while the TCRdb copy is restricted to in-frame clones and leaves out a portion. The table lists some 50,000 clones, 94% of them singletons. Sample: PBMCs. Receptors were obtained from a woman younger than 35 in good health and CMV-seropositive.

The chain recombines TRBV11-2 with TRBJ2-4; no reliable D call. CDR1 and CDR2 from the germline V gene are SGHAT and FQNNGV. V dropped 4 bases and J dropped 6 bases, with 13 bases sitting between them. This CDR3 has 14 amino acids. The CDR3 spells CASSSHSGRNIQYF. CDR3 DNA sequence: TGTGCCAGCAGCTCGCATTCAGGTAGAAACATTCAGTACTTC.

V and J are TRBV2 and TRBJ2-7; possibly TRBD2 for D (6 bases). V lost 11 bases to trimming and J lost 0 bases, with 11 bases between them. The CDR3 has 12 residues. Germline-derived CDR1 and CDR2 are SNHLY and FYNNEI. CDR3 sequence reads: CAGAGASYEQYF. CDR3 DNA: TGTGCCGGAGCGGGCGCCTCCTACGAGCAGTACTTC.

The rearrangement links TRBV27 to TRBJ2-7; D call uncertain. CDR3 length: 14 residues. V was pared by 0 bases and J by 0 bases, with 6 bases between. Germline CDR1 MNHEY, CDR2 SMNVEV (reference sequence). In nucleotides, the CDR3 is TGTGCCAGCAGTTTATCCCGCGGCTCCTACGAGCAGTACTTC. Translating gives CASSLSRGSYEQYF.

This chain joins TRBV27 and TRBJ1-2; 12 nucleotides match TRBD1. The V segment lost 8 bases and the J segment 8 bases; nucleotides outside the gene matches: 15. The CDR3 loop spans 16 amino acids. Germline loops: CDR1 MNHEY, CDR2 SMNVEV (reference sequence). The CDR3 sequence: CASGPPAGQGARGYTF. In DNA form, the CDR3 reads TGTGCCAGCGGACCCCCGGCGGGACAGGGGGCTCGAGGCTACACCTTC.

The chain joins TRBV7-6 to TRBJ2-7; tentatively, D is TRBD1 (6 bases). The CDR3 covers 16 residues. V was trimmed by 5 bases and J by 5 bases, leaving 22 bases between them. CDR1 is SGHVS, CDR2 FNYEAQ, per germline. The chain's CDR3 is CASSPQRVSGAHEQYF. CDR3 bases: TGTGCCAGCAGCCCCCAGAGGGTGTCAGGGGCCCACGAGCAGTACTTC.

The rearrangement links TRBV29-1 to TRBJ2-1; a possible D gene is TRBD1 (6 bases). Trimming removed 0 bases from V and 9 bases from J, with 9 bases in between. There are 12 residues in the CDR3. In germline, CDR1 is SQVTM, CDR2 ANQGSEA. The CDR3 loop is CSVEDTGIEQFF. In DNA, the CDR3 is TGCAGCGTTGAAGATACAGGGATTGAGCAGTTCTTC.

The chain employs TRBV10-3 and TRBJ1-1; D is perhaps TRBD1 (6 bases). Germline loops: CDR1 ENHRY, CDR2 SYGVKD. The germline V and J ends were trimmed by 6 bases and 5 bases, with 16 bases remaining between them. The CDR3 extends over 14 amino acids. CDR3 in DNA: TGTGCCATCAGCTCGGGACAAACGAAAACTGAAGCTTTCTTT. Residues: CAISSGQTKTEAFF.

V usage is TRBV5-6 and J usage is TRBJ1-3, with D hard to call. V was trimmed by 2 bases and J by 2 bases, leaving 20 bases between them. The CDR3 consists of 18 residues. The germline V gene encodes CDR1 SGHDT and CDR2 YYEEEE. As DNA, the CDR3 is TGTGCCAGCAGCTTTTTCGGTGTGGGCTTTCGACCTGGAAACACCATATATTTT. It yields the protein CASSFFGVGFRPGNTIYF.

This clone showed up just once. CDR3 nucleotide sequence: TGCGCCAGCAGCCTAGCCAGGGGGGTGGTCAATGAGCAGTTCTTC. Translating gives CASSLARGVVNEQFF. The V call is TRBV4-3, the J call TRBJ2-1; D is possibly TRBD1 (7 bases). Deletions cut 4 bases from V and 6 bases from J, with 16 bases between. CDR1 is LGHNA, CDR2 YSLEER, per germline. There are 15 residues in the CDR3.

This chain joins TRBV27 and TRBJ2-7; 11 bases fit TRBD2. The CDR3 consists of 18 residues. J lost 5 bases, V lost 5 bases, and 17 bases had no gene match. Germline V gene sequence: CDR1 MNHEY, CDR2 SMNVEV (reference sequence). In DNA form, the CDR3 reads TGTGCCAGCAGTCCTCGGGGGTTAGCGGGAGGGCGGTTAAACGAGCAGTACTTC. Translation: CASSPRGLAGGRLNEQYF.

V and J are TRBV4-1 and TRBJ2-7; D may be TRBD2 (5 bases). Germline-derived CDR1 and CDR2 are MGHRA and YSYEKL. V dropped 1 base and J dropped 2 bases, with 18 bases sitting between them. CDR3 size: 17 residues. CDR3 nucleotide sequence: TGCGCCAGCAGCCAAGTTTTGTATGGAGGCGCCGCCTACGAGCAGTACTTC. Its translation: CASSQVLYGGAAYEQYF.

CDR3 region: CASSEGTSGSTSNIQYF. The CDR3 coding sequence is TGTGCCAGCAGCGAAGGGACTAGCGGGAGTACGTCAAACATTCAGTACTTC. The V and J genes are TRBV5-4 and TRBJ2-4, with 14 bases lining up with TRBD2. The CDR3 totals 17 residues. Germline loops: CDR1 SGHNT, CDR2 YYREEE (reference sequence). Trimming cost V 4 bases and J 6 bases; bases outside gene matches: 9.

The chain recombines TRBV12-5 with TRBJ2-1; 9 bases are a match to TRBD1. Germline CDR1 and CDR2: LGHNT and FRNRAP. V was clipped by 0 bases and J by 4 bases; unmatched bases: 10. The CDR3 is 18 residues long. For the CDR3, the DNA is TGTGCTAGTGGTTTGGTACCAGCGCAGACAGGGGGGTACAATGAGCAGTTCTTC. It encodes CASGLVPAQTGGYNEQFF.

The chain is built from TRBV11-2 and TRBJ2-2; D is possibly TRBD2 (6 bases). The length of the CDR3 is 16 residues. Germline CDR1 is SGHAT and CDR2 is FQNNGV. V lost 5 bases and J 5 bases, leaving 18 bases between the germline ends. CDR3 DNA: TGTGCCAGCAGCCCCGGGGGTAGCAGGCTAACCGGGGAGCTGTTTTTT. Translated: CASSPGGSRLTGELFF.

The rearrangement joins TRBV5-1 to TRBJ2-7, with TRBD1 identical over 10 bases. CDR3 length: 15 amino acids. CDR1 SGHRS and CDR2 YFSETQ come from the germline V gene. The trim removed 4 bases at V and 3 bases at J, leaving 7 bases unmatched. CDR3 nucleotides: TGCGCCAGCAGCGGGGGACAGGGGCCGTTCTACGAGCAGTACTTC. Translation: CASSGGQGPFYEQYF.

This clone was detected only once. The CDR3: CATDLDRANQPQHF. Here the CDR3 DNA reads TGTGCCACCGACCTCGACAGGGCAAATCAGCCCCAGCATTTT. The chain recombines TRBV15 with TRBJ1-5; 7 nucleotides align to TRBD1. V shed 8 bases, J shed 4 bases, and the junction held 8 bases outside the gene matches. Germline V gene lookup returns CDR1 LNHNV and CDR2 YYDKDF (reference sequence). The CDR3 is 14 amino acids.

The V call is TRBV7-9, the J call TRBJ1-6, with TRBD1 matching 7 bases. The CDR3 spans 18 residues. CDR1 SEHNR and CDR2 FQNEAQ come from the germline V gene (reference sequence). V lost 3 bases and J lost 10; bases outside the gene matches: 18. CDR3 DNA sequence: TGTGCCAGCAGCTTCACCTACGATGGACAGGCCAAGGAGTCACCCCTCCACTTT. Encoded protein: CASSFTYDGQAKESPLHF.

The genes are TRBV7-9 and TRBJ2-3; 12 bases line up with TRBD2. V shed 6 bases, J shed 4 bases, and the junction held 5 bases outside the gene matches. From germline, CDR1 is SEHNR and CDR2 FQNEAQ (reference sequence). The CDR3 contains 15 residues. CDR3: CASRRTSGIADTQYF. The CDR3 DNA reads as TGTGCCAGCAGACGGACTAGCGGGATTGCAGATACGCAGTATTTT.

J is TRBJ2-2 and V is TRBV6-5; 12 bases agree with TRBD2. CDR1 MNHEY and CDR2 SVGAGI come from the germline V gene. CDR3 length equals 16 residues. V trimming: 2 bases; J trimming: 4 bases; junction bases outside the gene matches: 2. The CDR3 sequence is CASSYTSGRFTGELFF. CDR3 DNA sequence: TGTGCCAGCAGTTACACTAGCGGGAGGTTCACCGGGGAGCTGTTTTTT.

This chain uses TRBV5-6 with TRBJ1-1; tentatively, D is TRBD1 (6 bases). The CDR3 has 14 amino acids. The V end lost 2 bases, the J end lost 1 base, and 9 bases lay between the germline ends. CDR1 is SGHDT and CDR2 is YYEEEE in the germline V gene. The CDR3 is CASSFGTPNTEAFF. In DNA form, the CDR3 reads TGTGCCAGCAGCTTCGGGACACCGAACACTGAAGCTTTCTTT.

V and J are TRBV4-2 and TRBJ2-7; 14 nucleotides align to TRBD2. V trimming: 4 bases; J trimming: 6 bases; junction bases outside the gene matches: 14. CDR3 length: 18 residues. CDR1 and CDR2 (germline): LGHNA, YNFKEQ. The CDR3 protein is CASSRRSVTSGRDVEQYF. As DNA, the CDR3 is TGTGCCAGCAGCCGAAGATCGGTGACTAGCGGGAGGGACGTCGAGCAGTACTTC.

The gene calls are TRBV4-1 and TRBJ2-5; TRBD2 agrees at 14 bases. CDR1 is MGHRA and CDR2 is YSYEKL in the germline V gene. This CDR3 is built from 17 residues. The trim removed 4 bases at V and 5 bases at J, leaving 9 bases unmatched. CDR3 residues: CASSPGLAGVRGETQYF. The CDR3 region has the DNA TGCGCCAGCAGCCCGGGACTAGCGGGAGTAAGGGGTGAGACCCAGTACTTC.

The chain combines TRBV27 with TRBJ2-7, with 8 bases that match TRBD2. Germline lookup yields CDR1 MNHEY and CDR2 SMNVEV (reference sequence). The CDR3 is 17 residues long. The V segment lost 5 bases and the J segment 1 base; nucleotides outside the gene matches: 13. CDR3 loop: CASSLGRAGGRSYEQYF. The CDR3, as DNA: TGTGCCAGCAGTCTAGGGCGGGCGGGAGGTAGGTCCTACGAGCAGTACTTC.

For the CDR3, the DNA is TGTGCCAGCAGTTTAGGGAGGGGTTGGGATGGCTACACCTTC. This codes for CASSLGRGWDGYTF. The rearrangement joins TRBV27 to TRBJ1-2; weak D call: TRBD1 (5 bases). CDR1 is MNHEY and CDR2 is SMNVEV in the germline V gene (reference sequence). Trimming removed 2 bases at V and 6 bases at J, with 13 bases between. This CDR3 has 14 amino acids.